Listed below are T cell receptor beta chains from one sample, sequenced in a study of CD8 T cells in ankylosing spondylitis. TCRdb processed the 5' RACE reads anew with MiXCR; each CDR3 protein has one entry. Among about 240,000 distinct CDR3 sequences listed, more than 20% were seen once. The sample was blood, either unsorted or a sorted T cell fraction (not recorded which). These receptors originate from a male donor with ankylosing spondylitis or in good health (not recorded which). The CDR3 runs from the conserved cysteine through the conserved F or W. Each record gives: J gene, V gene, D gene, clone size, CDR3 protein, CDR3 DNA. The D gene is left open where the match is weak. Clone size is given for some rows only: seen once, a few or many times, or a class if the clone is expanded.

j_call: TRBJ2-4
v_call: TRBV7-2
d_call: NA
clone_size: many
cdr3_aa: CASSVRRGNIQYF
cdr3_nt: TGTGCCAGCAGCGTTCGGAGGGGGAACATTCAGTACTTC

j_call: TRBJ1-6
v_call: TRBV20-1
d_call: NA
clone_size: NA
cdr3_aa: CSAIPTHYNSPLHF
cdr3_nt: TGCAGTGCTATACCGACACATTATAATTCACCCCTCCACTTT

j_call: TRBJ1-1
v_call: TRBV12-3/TRBV12-4
d_call: TRBD1
clone_size: NA
cdr3_aa: CASRDRGEGGTEAFF
cdr3_nt: TGTGCCAGCAGGGACAGGGGGGAAGGTGGCACTGAAGCTTTCTTT

j_call: TRBJ1-1
v_call: TRBV7-3
d_call: TRBD1
clone_size: few
cdr3_aa: CASSLRGGETEAFF
cdr3_nt: TGTGCCAGCAGCCTCAGGGGGGGGGAGACTGAAGCTTTCTTT

j_call: TRBJ1-5
v_call: TRBV6-5
d_call: NA
clone_size: NA
cdr3_aa: CASSYSWNQPQHF
cdr3_nt: TGTGCCAGCAGTTACTCCTGGAATCAGCCCCAGCATTTT

j_call: TRBJ2-7
v_call: TRBV2
d_call: NA
clone_size: NA
cdr3_aa: CASSEMTVSYEQYF
cdr3_nt: TGTGCCAGCAGTGAGATGACAGTCTCCTACGAGCAGTACTTC

j_call: TRBJ2-1
v_call: TRBV6-5
d_call: NA
clone_size: NA
cdr3_aa: CASSYWGGRSYNEQFF
cdr3_nt: TGTGCCAGCAGTTACTGGGGCGGTCGCTCCTACAATGAGCAGTTCTTC

j_call: TRBJ1-6
v_call: TRBV5-1
d_call: NA
clone_size: many
cdr3_aa: CASSLVPVRRDNSPLHF
cdr3_nt: TGCGCCAGCAGCTTGGTTCCGGTAAGGAGGGATAATTCACCCCTCCACTTT

j_call: TRBJ2-2
v_call: TRBV20-1
d_call: TRBD1
clone_size: NA
cdr3_aa: CSASGTGGAGELFF
cdr3_nt: TGCAGTGCTAGCGGGACAGGGGGTGCCGGGGAGCTGTTTTTT

j_call: TRBJ2-1
v_call: TRBV20-1
d_call: TRBD2
clone_size: many
cdr3_aa: CSASRLRGFFGEQFF
cdr3_nt: TGCAGTGCTAGTCGGTTGCGGGGGTTTTTCGGTGAGCAGTTCTTC

j_call: TRBJ2-7
v_call: TRBV7-2
d_call: NA
clone_size: NA
cdr3_aa: CASSPEGAPGEQYF
cdr3_nt: TGTGCCAGCAGCCCAGAGGGTGCTCCGGGCGAGCAGTACTTC

j_call: TRBJ2-7
v_call: TRBV9
d_call: NA
clone_size: few
cdr3_aa: CASSVGQNPYEQYF
cdr3_nt: TGTGCCAGCAGCGTAGGACAGAACCCATACGAGCAGTACTTC

j_call: TRBJ2-7
v_call: TRBV15
d_call: NA
clone_size: many
cdr3_aa: CATSRGGGRRSYEQYF
cdr3_nt: TGTGCCACCAGCAGAGGGGGTGGCAGACGCTCCTACGAGCAGTACTTC

j_call: TRBJ2-5
v_call: TRBV7-2
d_call: NA
clone_size: NA
cdr3_aa: CASSLPLGDQETQYF
cdr3_nt: TGTGCCAGCAGCCTACCCCTTGGGGACCAAGAGACCCAGTACTTC

j_call: TRBJ2-2
v_call: TRBV5-6
d_call: TRBD1
clone_size: many
cdr3_aa: CASTKETGAGELFF
cdr3_nt: TGTGCCAGCACCAAGGAGACAGGGGCCGGGGAGCTGTTTTTT

j_call: TRBJ2-3
v_call: TRBV18
d_call: NA
clone_size: NA
cdr3_aa: CASTRLESRNTDTQYF
cdr3_nt: TGTGCCAGCACGAGACTTGAGAGCAGGAACACAGATACGCAGTATTTT

j_call: TRBJ1-2
v_call: TRBV6-5
d_call: TRBD1
clone_size: NA
cdr3_aa: CASSYSGTGVWGYTF
cdr3_nt: TGTGCCAGCAGTTACTCCGGGACAGGGGTTTGGGGCTACACCTTC

j_call: TRBJ2-7
v_call: TRBV20-1
d_call: NA
clone_size: NA
cdr3_aa: CSARRGAGYEQYF
cdr3_nt: TGCAGTGCTAGGAGGGGGGCTGGATACGAGCAGTACTTC

j_call: TRBJ2-5
v_call: TRBV12-3/TRBV12-4
d_call: NA
clone_size: many
cdr3_aa: CASSPLGGQETQYF
cdr3_nt: TGTGCCAGCAGTCCTTTGGGCGGACAAGAGACCCAGTACTTC

j_call: TRBJ2-4
v_call: TRBV20-1
d_call: NA
clone_size: few
cdr3_aa: CSAIRGSKNIQYF
cdr3_nt: TGCAGTGCTATAAGGGGAAGCAAAAACATTCAGTACTTC

j_call: TRBJ2-1
v_call: TRBV5-1
d_call: TRBD2
clone_size: few
cdr3_aa: CASSLGASGGGEQFF
cdr3_nt: TGCGCCAGCAGCTTGGGGGCTAGCGGGGGCGGCGAGCAGTTCTTC

j_call: TRBJ2-3
v_call: TRBV20-1
d_call: NA
clone_size: many
cdr3_aa: CSVPKGGASTDTQYF
cdr3_nt: TGCAGTGTTCCGAAGGGGGGAGCTTCCACAGATACGCAGTATTTT

j_call: TRBJ2-2
v_call: TRBV7-2
d_call: NA
clone_size: many
cdr3_aa: CASSRESRTGELFF
cdr3_nt: TGTGCCAGCAGCAGAGAGTCGAGGACCGGGGAGCTGTTTTTT

j_call: TRBJ2-1
v_call: TRBV12-5
d_call: TRBD2
clone_size: NA
cdr3_aa: CASGLVRGTSEDNEQFF
cdr3_nt: TGTGCTAGTGGTTTGGTACGAGGGACTAGCGAGGACAATGAGCAGTTCTTC